A selection of T cell receptor beta chains follows, all from one sample in a study of cytomegalovirus exposure and HLA in healthy donors. TCRdb's copy holds only in-frame clones and misses some; the assay was immunoSEQ multiplex PCR. There are approximately 70,000 clones in the sample; around 76% occur only once, and approximately 6.3% lies in the top ten. Sample: PBMCs. These receptors originate from a man aged 50-60 years in good health and CMV-seronegative. CDR3s include the opening cysteine and the closing phenylalanine or tryptophan. Fields, in order: D gene, clone size, J gene, V gene, CDR3 protein, CDR3 DNA. The D gene is left open where the match is weak. Some rows mark clone size as missing; the rest say once, few, many or name a class of expanded clone.

d_call: -
clone_size: -
j_call: TRBJ2-7
v_call: TRBV28
cdr3_aa: CASSLRGYEQYF
cdr3_nt: TGTGCCAGCAGTTTGCGGGGATACGAGCAGTACTTC

d_call: TRBD1
clone_size: -
j_call: TRBJ2-1
v_call: TRBV29-1
cdr3_aa: CSSSRGTGRPHEQFF
cdr3_nt: TGCAGCTCCTCCCGAGGGACAGGGAGACCCCATGAGCAGTTCTTC

d_call: TRBD1
clone_size: few
j_call: TRBJ2-7
v_call: TRBV28
cdr3_aa: CASRSGTGPYEQYF
cdr3_nt: TGTGCCAGCAGATCCGGGACAGGGCCCTACGAGCAGTACTTC

d_call: -
clone_size: once
j_call: TRBJ2-3
v_call: TRBV7-2
cdr3_aa: CASSPGTNTDTQYF
cdr3_nt: TGTGCCAGCAGCCCTGGGACAAACACAGATACGCAGTATTTT

d_call: TRBD1
clone_size: -
j_call: TRBJ2-7
v_call: TRBV28
cdr3_aa: CASTRTGLSYEQYF
cdr3_nt: TGTGCCAGCACTCGGACAGGGCTCTCCTACGAGCAGTACTTC

d_call: -
clone_size: -
j_call: TRBJ2-2
v_call: TRBV5-1
cdr3_aa: CASSLGGRDTGELFF
cdr3_nt: TGCGCCAGCAGCTTGGGCGGGCGCGACACCGGGGAGCTGTTTTTT

d_call: TRBD1
clone_size: -
j_call: TRBJ2-3
v_call: TRBV7-9
cdr3_aa: CASSLAVRGLADTQYF
cdr3_nt: TGTGCCAGCAGCTTAGCGGTTAGGGGGCTTGCAGATACGCAGTATTTT

d_call: TRBD2
clone_size: -
j_call: TRBJ2-3
v_call: TRBV11-3
cdr3_aa: CASSSGTSESTDTQYF
cdr3_nt: TGTGCCAGCAGCTCGGGGACTAGCGAGTCCACAGATACGCAGTATTTT

d_call: -
clone_size: -
j_call: TRBJ1-1
v_call: TRBV9
cdr3_aa: CASSAQGKNTEAFF
cdr3_nt: TGTGCCAGCAGCGCACAGGGTAAAAATACTGAAGCTTTCTTT

d_call: TRBD2
clone_size: -
j_call: TRBJ2-1
v_call: TRBV18
cdr3_aa: CASSPWLADRNEQFF
cdr3_nt: TGTGCCAGCTCACCCTGGCTAGCGGACCGCAATGAGCAGTTCTTC

d_call: TRBD1
clone_size: -
j_call: TRBJ1-2
v_call: TRBV2
cdr3_aa: CASGTGKVYGYTF
cdr3_nt: TGTGCCAGTGGGACAGGGAAGGTCTATGGCTACACCTTC

d_call: TRBD1
clone_size: -
j_call: TRBJ1-1
v_call: TRBV29-1
cdr3_aa: CSVDPRGLYTEAFF
cdr3_nt: TGCAGCGTTGATCCCAGGGGGCTTTACACTGAAGCTTTCTTT

d_call: TRBD1
clone_size: -
j_call: TRBJ2-7
v_call: TRBV2
cdr3_aa: CASLGDRDSYEQYF
cdr3_nt: TGTGCCAGCCTGGGGGACAGGGACTCCTACGAGCAGTACTTC

d_call: -
clone_size: -
j_call: TRBJ1-2
v_call: TRBV30
cdr3_aa: CAWSGGGYTF
cdr3_nt: TGTGCCTGGAGTGGAGGAGGCTACACCTTC

d_call: -
clone_size: -
j_call: TRBJ2-1
v_call: TRBV5-6
cdr3_aa: CASSLDWAGGGEQFF
cdr3_nt: TGTGCCAGCAGCCTTGATTGGGCAGGAGGTGGTGAGCAGTTCTTC

d_call: TRBD2
clone_size: -
j_call: TRBJ2-1
v_call: TRBV7-2
cdr3_aa: CASSLVGGGRDEQFF
cdr3_nt: TGTGCCAGCAGCTTAGTGGGGGGGGGACGTGATGAGCAGTTCTTC

d_call: TRBD2
clone_size: -
j_call: TRBJ2-1
v_call: TRBV19
cdr3_aa: CASRQVGGNEQFF
cdr3_nt: TGTGCCAGTAGACAGGTCGGGGGGAATGAGCAGTTCTTC

d_call: TRBD1
clone_size: -
j_call: TRBJ2-7
v_call: TRBV29-1
cdr3_aa: CSVFGQEKTYEQYF
cdr3_nt: TGCAGCGTTTTTGGACAGGAGAAAACCTACGAGCAGTACTTC

d_call: TRBD2
clone_size: -
j_call: TRBJ2-7
v_call: TRBV19
cdr3_aa: CASTDQRTSDEQYF
cdr3_nt: TGTGCCAGTACCGACCAGAGGACTAGCGACGAGCAGTACTTC

d_call: TRBD1
clone_size: -
j_call: TRBJ1-1
v_call: TRBV18
cdr3_aa: CASSETTGGQREAFF
cdr3_nt: TGTGCCAGCTCAGAGACCACAGGGGGCCAAAGGGAAGCTTTCTTT

d_call: -
clone_size: -
j_call: TRBJ1-4
v_call: TRBV6-5
cdr3_aa: CASSYSGRASNEKLFF
cdr3_nt: TGTGCCAGCAGTTACTCAGGCAGGGCGTCTAATGAAAAACTGTTTTTT

d_call: TRBD1
clone_size: -
j_call: TRBJ2-3
v_call: TRBV4-1
cdr3_aa: CASSQSDRGLRDTQYF
cdr3_nt: TGCGCCAGCAGCCAATCGGACAGGGGGCTTAGAGATACGCAGTATTTT

d_call: -
clone_size: -
j_call: TRBJ2-1
v_call: TRBV29-1
cdr3_aa: CSVESSNEQFF
cdr3_nt: TGCAGCGTTGAATCTTCTAATGAGCAGTTCTTC

d_call: -
clone_size: -
j_call: TRBJ1-4
v_call: TRBV19
cdr3_aa: CASSPGWTNEKLFF
cdr3_nt: TGTGCCAGTAGTCCAGGGTGGACTAATGAAAAACTGTTTTTT

d_call: TRBD1
clone_size: once
j_call: TRBJ1-5
v_call: TRBV27
cdr3_aa: CASREGQANQPQHF
cdr3_nt: TGTGCCAGCAGGGAGGGACAGGCCAATCAGCCCCAGCATTTT

d_call: TRBD1
clone_size: -
j_call: TRBJ1-5
v_call: TRBV6-6
cdr3_aa: CASSQTGSLNQPQHF
cdr3_nt: TGTGCCAGCAGTCAGACAGGGTCCCTCAATCAGCCCCAGCATTTT

d_call: -
clone_size: -
j_call: TRBJ1-2
v_call: TRBV25-1
cdr3_aa: CASRNTGATNYGYTF
cdr3_nt: TGTGCCAGCAGGAATACCGGAGCCACTAACTATGGCTACACCTTC

d_call: TRBD2
clone_size: -
j_call: TRBJ2-7
v_call: TRBV4-3
cdr3_aa: CASSQELAVAYEQYF
cdr3_nt: TGCGCCAGCAGCCAAGAACTAGCGGTAGCCTACGAGCAGTACTTC

d_call: TRBD2
clone_size: -
j_call: TRBJ2-7
v_call: TRBV5-1
cdr3_aa: CASSLTSDDLQYF
cdr3_nt: TGCGCCAGCAGCTTAACTAGCGACGATCTTCAATACTTC

d_call: TRBD1
clone_size: -
j_call: TRBJ1-1
v_call: TRBV29-1
cdr3_aa: CSVVQGARKTEAFF
cdr3_nt: TGCAGCGTTGTTCAGGGGGCTAGGAAAACTGAAGCTTTCTTT

d_call: -
clone_size: -
j_call: TRBJ2-3
v_call: TRBV15
cdr3_aa: CATQRGTDTQYF
cdr3_nt: TGTGCCACCCAACGGGGCACAGATACGCAGTATTTT

d_call: -
clone_size: -
j_call: TRBJ2-7
v_call: TRBV13
cdr3_aa: CASRKQGAYEQYF
cdr3_nt: TGTGCCAGCAGGAAACAGGGAGCCTACGAGCAGTACTTC

d_call: TRBD1
clone_size: few
j_call: TRBJ1-2
v_call: TRBV7-2
cdr3_aa: CASSPDRGLRYGYTF
cdr3_nt: TGTGCCAGCAGCCCCGACAGGGGGCTTAGATATGGCTACACCTTC

d_call: -
clone_size: -
j_call: TRBJ1-5
v_call: TRBV5-6
cdr3_aa: CASSLGQVSNQPQHF
cdr3_nt: TGTGCCAGCAGCTTGGGCCAGGTTAGCAATCAGCCCCAGCATTTT

d_call: TRBD1
clone_size: -
j_call: TRBJ2-4
v_call: TRBV29-1
cdr3_aa: CSFRTGSIQYF
cdr3_nt: TGCAGCTTCCGGACAGGAAGCATTCAGTACTTC

d_call: -
clone_size: -
j_call: TRBJ1-2
v_call: TRBV28
cdr3_aa: CASSLNRELSYGYTF
cdr3_nt: TGTGCCAGCAGTTTAAATCGAGAATTGAGCTATGGCTACACCTTC

d_call: -
clone_size: few
j_call: TRBJ1-3
v_call: TRBV6-5
cdr3_aa: CATLSTSGNTIYF
cdr3_nt: TGTGCCACTCTAAGCACCTCAGGAAACACCATATATTTT

d_call: -
clone_size: -
j_call: TRBJ1-1
v_call: TRBV30
cdr3_aa: CAWSGGTNGPEAFF
cdr3_nt: TGTGCCTGGAGCGGCGGGACCAATGGCCCTGAAGCTTTCTTT

d_call: -
clone_size: -
j_call: TRBJ1-2
v_call: TRBV6-5
cdr3_aa: CASSLQGDYGYTF
cdr3_nt: TGTGCCAGCAGTTTACAGGGAGACTATGGCTACACCTTC

d_call: TRBD1
clone_size: -
j_call: TRBJ2-5
v_call: TRBV7-9
cdr3_aa: CASTDRGGIETQYF
cdr3_nt: TGTGCCAGCACCGACAGGGGGGGGATAGAGACCCAGTACTTC

d_call: -
clone_size: -
j_call: TRBJ1-2
v_call: TRBV28
cdr3_aa: CASSLTGNVGGYTF
cdr3_nt: TGTGCCAGCAGTTTAACCGGGAATGTCGGTGGCTACACCTTC